This T cell receptor beta chain was sequenced for a study of T cells after posttransplantation cyclophosphamide. Study-level findings and limits: After PTCy, TRB diversity resembled that of CNI/methotrexate controls. Skin or GI-infiltrating T cells shared few TRB sequences with blood.

This clone was seen a handful of times. What it binds is unknown. The germline gives CDR1 SGDLS, CDR2 YYNGEE. The CDR3 is 15 amino acids. J gave up 2 bases and V 3 bases, and 4 bases lay outside the gene matches. Peripheral blood was collected from the related graft donor on the marrow donation day. Measured with immunoSEQ multiplex PCR; TCRdb has only the in-frame clones, and not every one. The sample was found to contain about 39,000 clones, and every one recurs. The specimen sequenced was PBMCs. The rearrangement joins TRBV9 to TRBJ2-3; 9 nucleotides align to TRBD1. This clonotype was obtained from a woman in her forties or fifties in good health and a related stem cell transplant donor. The CDR3 reads CASSATGGNTDTQYF. For the CDR3, the DNA is TGTGCCAGCAGCGCGACAGGGGGAAACACAGATACGCAGTATTTT.